Presented here are 22 T cell receptor beta chains from one specimen sequenced in a study of blood T cell repertoires in COVID-19. The method was immunoSEQ multiplex PCR; TCRdb's version includes in-frame clones alone and lacks a portion of them. The table lists more than 150,000 clones, around 73% of them singletons, with approximately 15% in the top ten. Source material: PBMCs or T cells enriched from blood (not recorded which). These receptors all stem from a woman aged 50 to 60 who had recovered from COVID-19.

This clone has a handful of counts. CDR3 DNA: TGTGCCAGCAGCCAAGATCGGGGGGGAGCGGGAGCGGTCTCCTACGAGCAGTACTTC. Translating gives CASSQDRGGAGAVSYEQYF. V usage is TRBV14 and J usage is TRBJ2-7; 8 bases agree with TRBD2. The CDR3 has 19 amino acids. Per the germline V gene, CDR1 is SGHDN and CDR2 is FVKESK. The ends lost 0 bases at V and 0 bases at J; junction bases unmatched: 13.

The chain combines TRBV5-1 with TRBJ2-1; TRBD1 matches 7 bases. The germline CDR1 and CDR2 sequences are SGHRS and YFSETQ. V shed 3 bases and J 8 bases; nucleotides not matched to a gene: 14. This CDR3 comprises 16 residues. This CDR3 reads CASSWTGTEVGDEQFF. CDR3 coding DNA: TGCGCCAGCAGCTGGACCGGGACAGAAGTCGGTGATGAGCAGTTCTTC.

This rearrangement joins TRBV20-1 to TRBJ1-2; D is undetermined. CDR3 size: 14 residues. Deletions cut 3 bases from V and 8 bases from J, with 19 bases between. Germline V lookup: CDR1 DFQATT, CDR2 SNEGSKA (reference sequence). CDR3 bases: TGCAGTGCTAGTGGCGAGGCTCGACCCCTAGGCTACACCTTC. This translates into CSASGEARPLGYTF.

The DNA for the CDR3 is TGTGCCAGCAGCCTAGGGACAGGGGCCTATGGCTACACCTTC. It is translated as CASSLGTGAYGYTF. The gene calls are TRBV28 and TRBJ1-2; TRBD1 agrees at 10 bases. The CDR3 is 14 residues long. Germline trimming cut 6 bases from V and 4 bases from J; bases unmatched to any gene: 5. CDR1 is MDHEN, CDR2 SYDVKM, per germline.

This sequence joins TRBV28 and TRBJ2-3; 9 positions match TRBD2. Germline CDR1 is MDHEN and CDR2 is SYDVKM. V lost 7 bases and J lost 1; bases outside the gene matches: 9. CDR3 length equals 16 residues. Here the CDR3 reads CASNLIAGVGTDTQYF. As DNA, the CDR3 is TGTGCCAGCAATCTAATAGCGGGAGTGGGCACAGATACGCAGTATTTT. Looking up the rest from reference TRBV28 and TRBJ2-3 gives the full variable domain: DVKVTQSSRYLVKRTGEKVFLECVQDMDHENMFWYRQDPGLGLRLIYFSYDVKMKEKGDIPEGYSVSREKKERFSLILESASTNQTSMYLCASNLIAGVGTDTQYFGPGTRLTVL.

This clone was counted only a few times. The chain recombines TRBV7-2 with TRBJ1-6; D is undetermined. Trimming removed 1 base at V and 12 bases at J, with 10 bases between. This CDR3 is built from 13 residues. Germline CDR1 SGHTA, CDR2 FQGNSA. DNA of the CDR3: TGTGCCAGCAGCTTAGACAGAGTACAACCCCTCCACTTT. Its translation: CASSLDRVQPLHF.

The chain recombines TRBV6-5 with TRBJ2-5; D may be TRBD1 (5 bases). The germline V gene has CDR1 MNHEY and CDR2 SVGAGI. CDR3 size: 14 residues. V lost 6 bases, J lost 5 bases, and 16 bases lay in between. The CDR3 region has the DNA TGTGCCAGCAGCCGGACACAACCCGTTGAGACCCAGTACTTC. It encodes CASSRTQPVETQYF.

This clone has just a few counts. This chain uses TRBV7-2 with TRBJ2-7, with 9 bases aligning to TRBD2. The CDR3 is made up of 13 amino acids. After removal of 3 bases from V and 4 bases from J, the junction contained 1 base not matched to a gene. Per the germline V gene, CDR1 is SGHTA and CDR2 is FQGNSA. DNA for the CDR3: TGTGCCAGCAGCTTTAGCGGGAGATACGAGCAGTACTTC. It translates to CASSFSGRYEQYF.

The chain recombines TRBV28 with TRBJ2-7, with D tentatively TRBD2 (5 bases). CDR3 length: 14 amino acids. V lost 3 bases and J 12 bases, leaving 21 bases between the germline ends. Germline V gene sequence: CDR1 MDHEN, CDR2 SYDVKM. The CDR3 bases are TGTGCCAGCAGTTTGGGAGCTCGGCCCCCCCGGCGGTACTTC. It encodes CASSLGARPPRRYF. The whole variable domain, filled in from reference TRBV28 and TRBJ2-7, reads DVKVTQSSRYLVKRTGEKVFLECVQDMDHENMFWYRQDPGLGLRLIYFSYDVKMKEKGDIPEGYSVSREKKERFSLILESASTNQTSMYLCASSLGARPPRRYFGPGTRLTVT.

The chain couples TRBV3-1 (or the pseudogene TRBV3-2) to TRBJ1-5, with unresolved D. The V end was cut by 5 bases, the J end by 7 bases, with 15 bases between. This CDR3 spans 14 amino acids. Germline V gives CDR1 LGHDT, CDR2 YNNKEL (reference sequence). Written as DNA, the CDR3 is TGTGCCAGCAGCTCTGGGCGGGGAGGACAGCCCCAGCATTTT. This codes for CASSSGRGGQPQHF.

This clone was seen a few times. This chain connects TRBV6-2 or TRBV6-3 to TRBJ1-5; D perhaps matches TRBD1 (5 bases). The CDR3 has 17 residues. The germline gives CDR1 MNHEY, CDR2 SVGEGT. V lost 0 bases and J lost 2, with 14 bases in between. The CDR3 sequence: CASSYSMWGGGNQPQHF. CDR3 in DNA: TGTGCCAGCAGTTACTCGATGTGGGGGGGAGGCAATCAGCCCCAGCATTTT.

The chain is built from TRBV18 and TRBJ2-1; 9 bases are shared with TRBD2. Germline values: CDR1 KGHSH, CDR2 LQKENI. V was clipped by 2 bases and J by 9 bases; unmatched bases: 8. This CDR3 is built from 15 residues. CDR3 nucleotide sequence: TGTGCCAGCTCACCAATGCTTAGCGGGAGCGGTGAGCAGTTCTTC. Protein: CASSPMLSGSGEQFF.

This chain links TRBV11-2 with TRBJ2-3; 9 bases are a match to TRBD2. V lost 1 base, J lost 6 bases, and 14 bases stayed unmatched. The CDR3 extends over 18 amino acids. Germline CDR1 and CDR2: SGHAT and FQNNGV. CDR3 in DNA: TGTGCCAGCAGCTTAGCTGCGGTAGCGGGAGTTTTGTTCGATACGCAGTATTTT. Protein: CASSLAAVAGVLFDTQYF. The full variable domain, rest sourced from reference TRBV11-2 and TRBJ2-3, is EAGVAQSPRYKIIEKRQSVAFWCNPISGHATLYWYQQILGQGPKLLIQFQNNGVVDDSQLPKDRFSAERLKGVDSTLKIQPAKLEDSAVYLCASSLAAVAGVLFDTQYFGPGTRLTVL.

This clone was observed a handful of times. The V and J genes are TRBV12-3 or TRBV12-4 and TRBJ1-3; no firm D call. The CDR3 length is 12 residues. The ends were cut back, 6 bases at V and 0 bases at J, with 3 bases in the middle. The CDR3 DNA is TGTGCCAGCAGACTCTCTGGAAACACCATATATTTT. Its translation: CASRLSGNTIYF.

The J gene is TRBJ2-3, the V gene TRBV7-7; D call uncertain. This CDR3 region has 13 residues. The V end was cut by 5 bases, the J end by 3 bases, with 9 bases between. Germline loops: CDR1 SSHAT, CDR2 FNYEAQ (reference sequence). CDR3 in DNA: TGTGCCAGCAGCCGTTTACAGACAGATACGCAGTATTTT. Translated, it gives CASSRLQTDTQYF.

This sequence joins TRBV3-1 (or the pseudogene TRBV3-2) and TRBJ2-3, with 13 bases fitting TRBD2. The CDR3 covers 14 residues. The V segment lost 5 bases and the J segment 6 bases; nucleotides outside the gene matches: 2. Germline CDR1 and CDR2: LGHDT and YNNKEL (reference sequence). The CDR3 region has the DNA TGTGCCAGCAGCGGACTAGCGGGGGTGGATACGCAGTATTTT. As protein: CASSGLAGVDTQYF.

This clone appeared a single time. This rearrangement joins TRBV11-2 to TRBJ2-1, with 11 bases lining up with TRBD2. This CDR3 region has 15 residues. Germline V gives CDR1 SGHAT, CDR2 FQNNGV. The trim removed 4 bases at V and 9 bases at J, leaving 8 bases unmatched. CDR3 residues: CASSSLAGASSEQFF. The CDR3 nucleotides are TGTGCCAGCAGCTCACTAGCGGGAGCCTCTTCTGAGCAGTTCTTC.

The DNA for the CDR3 is TGTGCCAGCAGCGTAGTAGGGGACAGATCACAGCCCCAGCATTTT. It codes for CASSVVGDRSQPQHF. This rearrangement joins TRBV9 to TRBJ1-5, with TRBD1 identical over 7 bases. Germline CDR1 reads SGDLS; CDR2 reads YYNGEE. The J segment lost 7 bases and the V segment lost 0 bases, leaving 7 bases of the junction unmatched. There are 15 residues in the CDR3.

The rearrangement joins TRBV30 to TRBJ2-1; TRBD2 agrees at 10 bases. The germline V gene has CDR1 GTSNPN and CDR2 SVGIG (reference sequence). The V gene end was trimmed by 4 bases and the J gene end by 6 bases; junction bases not matched to a gene: 9. The CDR3 runs 15 residues. Here the CDR3 reads CAWTGLAGDSNEQFF. The CDR3 region has the DNA TGTGCCTGGACCGGGCTAGCGGGAGATTCCAATGAGCAGTTCTTC.

This sequence joins TRBV18 and TRBJ1-3, with 9 bases lining up with TRBD1. Trimming removed 5 bases from V and 1 base from J; junction bases left unmatched: 12. This CDR3 is 18 amino acids long. Germline loops: CDR1 KGHSH, CDR2 LQKENI. This CDR3 is CASSSGQGSTRSGNTIYF. The CDR3 DNA reads TGTGCCAGCTCATCGGGACAGGGAAGTACGAGATCTGGAAACACCATATATTTT. Based on the CDR3 plus reference TRBV18 and TRBJ1-3, the full variable domain is NAGVMQNPRHLVRRRGQEARLRCSPMKGHSHVYWYRQLPEEGLKFMVYLQKENIIDESGMPKERFSAEFPKEGPSILRIQQVVRGDSAAYFCASSSGQGSTRSGNTIYFGEGSWLTVV.

This chain links TRBV30 with TRBJ2-7; D might be TRBD2 (5 bases). CDR1 GTSNPN and CDR2 SVGIG come from the germline V gene (reference sequence). This CDR3 region has 15 residues. Trimming took 3 bases from V and 5 from J, leaving 20 bases between them. CDR3 loop: CAWSPQGLANHEQYF. CDR3 coding DNA: TGTGCCTGGAGCCCTCAAGGGCTAGCAAATCACGAGCAGTACTTC. Using reference TRBV30 and TRBJ2-7 for the parts outside the CDR3, the full variable domain is SQTIHQWPATLVQPVGSPLSLECTVEGTSNPNLYWYRQAAGRGLQLLFYSVGIGQISSEVPQNLSASRPQDRQFILSSKKLLLSDSGFYLCAWSPQGLANHEQYFGPGTRLTVT.

This chain joins TRBV28 and TRBJ2-2; 8 positions match TRBD2. J was trimmed by 6 bases and V by 6 bases; bases with no gene match: 9. The germline V gene has CDR1 MDHEN and CDR2 SYDVKM. This CDR3 is 15 amino acids long. CDR3 in DNA: TGTGCCAGCAGAGTAGCGGGAAAAGCGGCCGGGGAGCTGTTTTTT. Its protein product is CASRVAGKAAGELFF.